These 20 T cell receptor beta chains originate from one sample sequenced in a study of T cells in Graves' hyperthyroidism and ophthalmopathy. Amplified regions were TCR beta CDR3 sequences from RNA transcripts. Initially, a first-round RT-PCR of the TCR CDR3 employed the HTBI primer set. TCRdb used MiXCR to reprocess the multiplex PCR reads, holding one entry per CDR3 protein. This repertoire shows approximately 530,000 distinct CDR3 sequences, 20% found once; its top ten account for about half. Specimen: blood. These receptors all come from a middle-aged man with Graves' ophthalmopathy.

This clonotype was observed many times. The gene calls are TRBV20-1 and TRBJ2-1, with D tentatively TRBD2 (6 bases). The germline CDR1 and CDR2 sequences are DFQATT and SNEGSKA (reference sequence). This CDR3 is built from 14 residues. V was cut by 3 bases and J by 3 bases, with 12 bases left in between. The CDR3 protein is CSASEAGYYNEQFF. The CDR3 coding sequence is TGCAGTGCTAGCGAGGCGGGATACTACAATGAGCAGTTCTTC.

This clonotype occurred a few times. The chain joins TRBV27 to TRBJ2-5; no clear D. Germline CDR1 and CDR2: MNHEY and SMNVEV (reference sequence). The CDR3 loop spans 13 amino acids. Trimming took off 4 bases at V and 3 bases at J, with 9 bases between the two ends. The CDR3 DNA reads as TGTGCCAGCAGTTCGCTGGAAGAAGAGACCCAGTACTTC. Amino acids: CASSSLEEETQYF.

This chain links TRBV6-2 or TRBV6-3 with TRBJ2-7; D may be TRBD1 (8 bases). Germline loops: CDR1 MNHEY, CDR2 SVGEGT. The CDR3 has 15 residues. The ends were cut back, 6 bases at V and 3 bases at J, with 18 bases in the middle. DNA for the CDR3: TGTGCCAGCAGGCTGGACAGGGAGGGGTTCTACGAGCAGTACTTC. Translated, it gives CASRLDREGFYEQYF.

The chain joins TRBV5-6 to TRBJ2-3; tentatively, D is TRBD2 (7 bases). CDR1 and CDR2 from the germline V gene are SGHDT and YYEEEE. This CDR3 contains 14 residues. V was shortened by 4 bases and J by 2 bases, with 11 bases between the two germline ends. Written as DNA, the CDR3 is TGTGCCAGCAGCCCGGGGGGCCACACAGATACGCAGTATTTT. Translated, it gives CASSPGGHTDTQYF.

This clonotype was picked up one time. This rearrangement joins TRBV9 to TRBJ2-1; 13 positions match TRBD2. V shed 4 bases, J shed 7 bases, and the junction held 11 bases outside the gene matches. The CDR3 has 17 residues. CDR1 is SGDLS, CDR2 YYNGEE, per germline. The CDR3, as DNA: TGTGCCAGCAGCACCCGGACTAGCGGGGGAGGCACGAATGAGCAGTTCTTC. Protein product: CASSTRTSGGGTNEQFF.

This clonotype was counted many times. The chain employs TRBV12-3 or TRBV12-4 and TRBJ2-1; TRBD2 aligns across 9 bases. The CDR3 length is 16 residues. V shed 2 bases and J 8 bases; nucleotides not matched to a gene: 10. The CDR3 coding sequence is TGTGCCAGCAGTTTAAACCGAAGGCTAGCGGGACATGAGCAGTTCTTC. Amino acid sequence: CASSLNRRLAGHEQFF.

Only a few counts were recorded for this clonotype. The V call is TRBV5-8, the J call TRBJ2-1; D is perhaps TRBD2 (5 bases). Germline CDR1 and CDR2: SGHTS and YDEGEE. The V and J ends lost 4 bases and 9 bases respectively, with 17 bases between them. The CDR3 spans 14 residues. DNA for the CDR3: TGTGCCAGCAGCCGTGGGTCGGGATTCGGTGAGCAGTTCTTC. It yields the protein CASSRGSGFGEQFF.

This clonotype was observed a few times. The J gene is TRBJ2-7, the V gene TRBV9, with TRBD1 identical over 9 bases. This CDR3 is 15 amino acids long. The germline gives CDR1 SGDLS, CDR2 YYNGEE. The trim removed 4 bases at V and 3 bases at J, leaving 8 bases unmatched. CDR3 nucleotides: TGTGCCAGCAGCCCGATGGGGACAGGGAACTACGAGCAGTACTTC. Translated: CASSPMGTGNYEQYF.

In its sample, this clonotype was seen a few times. The chain joins TRBV28 to TRBJ1-6, with no clear D. The CDR3 totals 14 residues. Trimming removed 6 bases from V and 3 bases from J, with 9 bases in between. The germline V gene encodes CDR1 MDHEN and CDR2 SYDVKM. Here the CDR3 DNA reads TGTGCCAGCAGGCCCAGCCTCTATAATTCACCCCTCCACTTT. Translated, it gives CASRPSLYNSPLHF.

This clonotype was seen ten or more times. The chain carries TRBV20-1 and TRBJ2-5, with D possibly TRBD1 on 5 matching bases. Germline CDR1 DFQATT, CDR2 SNEGSKA (reference sequence). The V end lost 7 bases, the J end lost 1 base, and 10 bases lay between the germline ends. The length of the CDR3 is 12 residues. DNA for the CDR3: TGCAGTGTCTTAGGGGTCCAAGAGACCCAGTACTTC. It specifies CSVLGVQETQYF.

This clonotype was seen ten or more times. The chain recombines TRBV28 with TRBJ1-4; 7 positions agree with TRBD1. Germline V gene data show CDR1 as MDHEN and CDR2 as SYDVKM. This CDR3 has 15 amino acids. V gave up 5 bases and J gave up 8 bases; unmatched junction bases: 11. Here the CDR3 reads CASSAYRGSREKLFF. In DNA, the CDR3 is TGTGCCAGCAGTGCCTACAGGGGTTCACGGGAAAAACTGTTTTTT.

The chain is built from TRBV20-1 and TRBJ2-7, with 8 bases aligning to TRBD2. Looked up from germline, CDR1 is DFQATT and CDR2 is SNEGSKA (reference sequence). This CDR3 has 14 amino acids. Trimming removed 5 bases from V and 7 bases from J; junction bases left unmatched: 13. This chain's CDR3 is CSAPRGGPRREQYF. The CDR3 nucleotides read TGCAGTGCTCCCCGGGGGGGGCCACGAAGGGAGCAGTACTTC.

This chain uses TRBV6-1 with TRBJ1-4; D may be TRBD1 (5 bases). Deletions cut 6 bases from V and 9 bases from J, with 14 bases between. Germline V lookup: CDR1 MNHNS, CDR2 SASEGT. The CDR3 has 13 amino acids. The chain's CDR3 is CASSRDASQKLFF. The CDR3 coding sequence is TGTGCCAGCAGCCGGGACGCTTCGCAAAAACTGTTTTTT.

The rearrangement joins TRBV3-1 to TRBJ1-1; weak D call: TRBD1 (5 bases). Looked up from germline, CDR1 is LGHDT and CDR2 is YNNKEL (reference sequence). Trimming stripped 4 bases from V and 8 bases from J, with 17 bases between. The CDR3 sequence is 14 residues long. The CDR3 DNA follows: TGTGCCAGCAGCCCAGGACACGGGGGTTCAGAAGCTTTCTTT. Its translation is CASSPGHGGSEAFF.

The chain employs TRBV5-1 and TRBJ2-2; D perhaps matches TRBD1 (6 bases). Germline lookup yields CDR1 SGHRS and CDR2 YFSETQ. CDR3 length equals 16 residues. V was trimmed by 4 bases and J by 0 bases, leaving 13 bases between them. CDR3 coding DNA: TGCGCCAGCAGCAGGACAGTGGGGGCGAACACCGGGGAGCTGTTTTTT. It encodes CASSRTVGANTGELFF.

The CDR3 DNA reads as TGTGCCTGGTTTAGTAAGGGGGATCCGGGAACTGAAGCTTTCTTT. Its protein is CAWFSKGDPGTEAFF. This sequence joins TRBV30 and TRBJ1-1; D is perhaps TRBD1 (6 bases). Per the germline V gene, CDR1 is GTSNPN and CDR2 is SVGIG (reference sequence). V was trimmed by 5 bases and J by 5 bases, leaving 21 bases between them. The CDR3 loop spans 15 amino acids.

The V and J genes are TRBV29-1 and TRBJ2-1; D may match TRBD1 or TRBD2 (7 bases each). Trimming took 3 bases from V and 3 from J, leaving 15 bases between them. CDR1 is SQVTM and CDR2 is ANQGSEA in the germline V gene. This CDR3 contains 15 residues. The CDR3 DNA reads as TGCAGCGTTGACGCAGGGGGGGGATACTACAATGAGCAGTTCTTC. This encodes CSVDAGGGYYNEQFF.

The chain has TRBV19 and TRBJ1-2; the match to TRBD1 covers 9 bases. J gave up 8 bases and V 3 bases, and 10 bases lay outside the gene matches. Germline V CDR1 and CDR2: LNHDA, SQIVND (reference sequence). The CDR3 runs to 15 residues. The CDR3 DNA is TGTGCCAGTAGTATCACAGGGGGCGCCTTCGTGGGCTACACCTTC. Encoded protein: CASSITGGAFVGYTF. Full variable domain (outside the CDR3, taken from reference TRBV19 and TRBJ1-2): DGGITQSPKYLFRKEGQNVTLSCEQNLNHDAMYWYRQDPGQGLRLIYYSQIVNDFQKGDIAEGYSVSREKKESFPLTVTSAQKNPTAFYLCASSITGGAFVGYTFGSGTRLTVV.

About this clonotype itself: This may stem from a read error, because a much larger clone lies one nucleotide away. V is TRBV2 and J is TRBJ2-3, with a possible D match to TRBD2 (8 bases). The CDR3 covers 16 residues. The V gene's germline CDR1 is SNHLY and CDR2 FYNNEI. CDR3 in amino acids: CASTTGAGGNTETQYF. The DNA for the CDR3 is TGTGCCAGCACCACAGGGGCGGGGGGTAACACAGAGACGCAGTATTTT.

This chain connects TRBV12-3 or TRBV12-4 to TRBJ1-6; D might be TRBD1 (6 bases). V lost 5 bases and J 5 bases, leaving 16 bases between the germline ends. The CDR3 runs to 16 residues. CDR3 region: CASSEQGTTHNSPLHF. CDR3 nucleotide sequence: TGTGCCAGCAGTGAACAAGGGACAACCCATAATTCACCCCTCCACTTT.